This T cell receptor (beta chain) was recovered during a study of cytomegalovirus exposure and HLA in healthy donors. Vbeta (60) and Jbeta (13) primers were used in the PCR. Some clones are missing from TCRdb's copy, which holds only in-frame ones; the method was immunoSEQ multiplex PCR. The repertoire holds around 100,000 clones, around two thirds seen once, with more than 2% in the top ten. For this clone: The antigen remains undetermined.

General observations from the study: Analyzed later, most CMV-associated TCR beta chains appeared HLA-restricted.

This CDR3 region has 14 residues. CDR1 and CDR2 (germline): MNHEY, SMNVEV (reference sequence). V lost 6 bases and J lost 8; bases outside the gene matches: 7. The source is a man between 50 and 59 years old in good health and CMV-seropositive. The chain couples TRBV27 to TRBJ1-4, with 9 nucleotides matching TRBD1. Sequenced sample: PBMCs. In DNA form, the CDR3 reads TGTGCCAGCAGAGGACAGGGGTCGGGGGAAAAACTGTTTTTT. Protein: CASRGQGSGEKLFF.